The rows below give T cell receptor beta chains drawn from one sample of a study of T cell repertoires in cytomegalovirus infection. A single record per CDR3 protein comes from TCRdb applying MiXCR to the reads. The data hold around 350,000 distinct CDR3 sequences, with 15% to 20% observed a single time. The material sequenced was PBMCs. The receptors shown here come from a human donor in good health (CMV status not recorded). Some clones in this sample may be carry-over from other donors' samples. Each CDR3 is given with its conserved first and last residue. Fields, in order: clone size, D gene, V gene, CDR3 length, J gene, CDR3 DNA, CDR3 protein. D genes are given only for firm matches. Size values are once, few and many counts, or a class for expanded clones, and some rows have none.

abundance: many; d_gene: TRBD2; v_gene: TRBV2; len: 14; j_gene: TRBJ2-7; CDR3nt: TGTGCCAGCAGTGAACAGCGGGACTCCTACGAGCAGTACTTC; CDR3aa: CASSEQRDSYEQYF
abundance: many; d_gene: -; v_gene: TRBV7-2; len: 16; j_gene: TRBJ1-4; CDR3nt: TGTGCCAGCAGCTCGAGGTGGCAGGCAACTAATGAAAAACTGTTTTTT; CDR3aa: CASSSRWQATNEKLFF
abundance: -; d_gene: -; v_gene: TRBV6-5; len: 14; j_gene: TRBJ2-3; CDR3nt: TGTGCCAGCAGTGGGATTCAGGGGACGGATACGCAGTATTTT; CDR3aa: CASSGIQGTDTQYF
abundance: -; d_gene: -; v_gene: TRBV3-1; len: 12; j_gene: TRBJ1-1; CDR3nt: TGTGCCAGCAGCCAAGGGCACACTGAAGCTTTCTTT; CDR3aa: CASSQGHTEAFF
abundance: many; d_gene: -; v_gene: TRBV7-6; len: 13; j_gene: TRBJ1-6; CDR3nt: TGTGCCAGCAGCTTAGGGTATAATTCACCCCTCCACTTT; CDR3aa: CASSLGYNSPLHF
abundance: -; d_gene: -; v_gene: TRBV11-2; len: 14; j_gene: TRBJ1-6; CDR3nt: TGTGCCAGCAGCTTACGCCCGTCAGTTTCACCCCTCCACTTT; CDR3aa: CASSLRPSVSPLHF
abundance: few; d_gene: -; v_gene: TRBV27; len: 15; j_gene: TRBJ1-3; CDR3nt: TGTGCCAGCAGTCCAGGGACTCACTCTGGAAACACCATATATTTT; CDR3aa: CASSPGTHSGNTIYF
abundance: few; d_gene: -; v_gene: TRBV6-6; len: 12; j_gene: TRBJ1-5; CDR3nt: TGTGCCAGCAGTAACAACAATCAGCCCCAGCATTTT; CDR3aa: CASSNNNQPQHF
abundance: -; d_gene: -; v_gene: TRBV7-2; len: 16; j_gene: TRBJ1-5; CDR3nt: TGTGCCAGCAGCTTATTTGCTATGCCAAATAATCAGCCCCAGCATTGG; CDR3aa: CASSLFAMPNNQPQHW
abundance: few; d_gene: TRBD2; v_gene: TRBV20-1; len: 15; j_gene: TRBJ2-3; CDR3nt: TGCAGTGCCCTGCCTAGCGGGAGTGGCACAGATACGCAGTATTTT; CDR3aa: CSALPSGSGTDTQYF
abundance: -; d_gene: -; v_gene: TRBV11-2; len: 14; j_gene: TRBJ1-5; CDR3nt: TGTGCCAGCAGCTTTGGGGGTGCGGGGGAGCCCCAGCATTTT; CDR3aa: CASSFGGAGEPQHF
abundance: many; d_gene: -; v_gene: TRBV19; len: 14; j_gene: TRBJ2-1; CDR3nt: TGTGCCAGTAGTATATCTTGGGAAATCAATGAGCAGTTCTTC; CDR3aa: CASSISWEINEQFF
abundance: few; d_gene: -; v_gene: TRBV20-1; len: 16; j_gene: TRBJ1-1; CDR3nt: TGCAGTGCCCCGATCGGGGGACTGGGGTACGGCACTGAAGCTTTCTTT; CDR3aa: CSAPIGGLGYGTEAFF
abundance: -; d_gene: -; v_gene: TRBV5-6; len: 14; j_gene: TRBJ1-4; CDR3nt: TGTGCCAGCAGCACGGGACTTAAACCTGAAAAACTGTTTTTT; CDR3aa: CASSTGLKPEKLFF
abundance: -; d_gene: TRBD2; v_gene: TRBV20-1; len: 14; j_gene: TRBJ2-5; CDR3nt: TGCAGTGCTCCCGCTAGCCGGGGGGAAGAGACCCAGTACTTC; CDR3aa: CSAPASRGEETQYF
abundance: few; d_gene: TRBD2; v_gene: TRBV9; len: 14; j_gene: TRBJ2-1; CDR3nt: TGTGCCAGCAGCGGGGGGGGAGACTACAATGAGCAGTTCTTC; CDR3aa: CASSGGGDYNEQFF
abundance: -; d_gene: -; v_gene: TRBV28; len: 15; j_gene: TRBJ2-5; CDR3nt: TGTGCCAGCAGTCCCCGCCTGATAAACCAAGAGACCCAGTACTTC; CDR3aa: CASSPRLINQETQYF
abundance: -; d_gene: TRBD2; v_gene: TRBV6-1; len: 16; j_gene: TRBJ2-4; CDR3nt: TGTGCCAGCAGCCTGTGGGCGGGGGGGACCAAAAACATTCAGTACTTC; CDR3aa: CASSLWAGGTKNIQYF
abundance: many; d_gene: -; v_gene: TRBV7-8; len: 12; j_gene: TRBJ1-5; CDR3nt: TGTGCCAGCAGCTTAGAGAGTCAGCCCCAGCATTTT; CDR3aa: CASSLESQPQHF
abundance: -; d_gene: -; v_gene: TRBV27; len: 17; j_gene: TRBJ2-5; CDR3nt: TGTGCCAGCGGAGGGTGGAAGAGTTCTTTAAGTATGGAGACCCAGTACTTC; CDR3aa: CASGGWKSSLSMETQYF
abundance: few; d_gene: TRBD1; v_gene: TRBV2; len: 14; j_gene: TRBJ1-5; CDR3nt: TGTGCCAGCAGTTACCGGGACAGGAATCAGCCCCAGCATTTT; CDR3aa: CASSYRDRNQPQHF
abundance: -; d_gene: -; v_gene: TRBV28; len: 13; j_gene: TRBJ1-5; CDR3nt: TGTGCCAGCCAAGGGGGGAGCAATCAGCCCCAGCATTTT; CDR3aa: CASQGGSNQPQHF
abundance: few; d_gene: TRBD2; v_gene: TRBV12-3/TRBV12-4; len: 16; j_gene: TRBJ2-5; CDR3nt: TGTGCCAGCAGTGGACTAGCGGGAGGGCCATACGTGACCCAGTACTTC; CDR3aa: CASSGLAGGPYVTQYF
abundance: once; d_gene: -; v_gene: TRBV2; len: 16; j_gene: TRBJ1-1; CDR3nt: TGTGCCAGCAGAACCAGACTACAGAGAACGAACACTGAAGCTTTCTTT; CDR3aa: CASRTRLQRTNTEAFF
abundance: -; d_gene: -; v_gene: TRBV19; len: 14; j_gene: TRBJ1-6; CDR3nt: TGTGCCAGTAGTATGGACAGAACTAATTCACCCCTCCACTTT; CDR3aa: CASSMDRTNSPLHF
abundance: -; d_gene: -; v_gene: TRBV9; len: 13; j_gene: TRBJ2-1; CDR3nt: TGTGCCTCCGGGACGGGTCTAAGCAATGAGCAGTTCTTC; CDR3aa: CASGTGLSNEQFF
abundance: few; d_gene: -; v_gene: TRBV7-2; len: 12; j_gene: TRBJ2-3; CDR3nt: TGTGCCAGCAGCTTAATGGGCGATACGCAGTATTTT; CDR3aa: CASSLMGDTQYF
abundance: -; d_gene: -; v_gene: TRBV7-2; len: 16; j_gene: TRBJ2-5; CDR3nt: TGTGCCAGCAGCTTCTCGGGGGGCAGGGGCTGGGAGACCCAGTACTTC; CDR3aa: CASSFSGGRGWETQYF
abundance: many; d_gene: -; v_gene: TRBV12-3/TRBV12-4; len: 14; j_gene: TRBJ1-5; CDR3nt: TGTGCCAGCAGAAATCGGCAGCTTGCATCTCCCCAGCATTTT; CDR3aa: CASRNRQLASPQHF
abundance: few; d_gene: -; v_gene: TRBV2; len: 14; j_gene: TRBJ2-1; CDR3nt: TGTGCCAGCATTGAGGGAATTGGAGTGAATGAGCAGTTCTTC; CDR3aa: CASIEGIGVNEQFF
abundance: many; d_gene: -; v_gene: TRBV28; len: 15; j_gene: TRBJ1-3; CDR3nt: TGTGCCAGCAGTTTATCACTGGGCTCTGGAAACACCATATATTTT; CDR3aa: CASSLSLGSGNTIYF
abundance: -; d_gene: -; v_gene: TRBV7-9; len: 12; j_gene: TRBJ2-1; CDR3nt: TGTGCCAGCAGCTTACAACTACGGGAGCAGTTCTTC; CDR3aa: CASSLQLREQFF
abundance: few; d_gene: TRBD1; v_gene: TRBV10-3; len: 16; j_gene: TRBJ1-4; CDR3nt: TGTGCCATCAGTGAAGGACAGGGCTTCGTTGATGAAAAACTGTTTTTT; CDR3aa: CAISEGQGFVDEKLFF
abundance: few; d_gene: -; v_gene: TRBV6-1; len: 14; j_gene: TRBJ2-5; CDR3nt: TGTGCCAGCAGTGAAGCGCTTTGGGTGGGGACCCAGTACTTC; CDR3aa: CASSEALWVGTQYF
abundance: -; d_gene: TRBD1; v_gene: TRBV5-1; len: 14; j_gene: TRBJ1-4; CDR3nt: TGCGCCAGCAGCGAAGGGGGCGCGGATGAAAAACTGTTTTTT; CDR3aa: CASSEGGADEKLFF
abundance: -; d_gene: TRBD2; v_gene: TRBV30; len: 15; j_gene: TRBJ2-1; CDR3nt: TGTGCCTGGAGTGTATTGCAGGGACTAGCGGCTGAGCAGTTCTTC; CDR3aa: CAWSVLQGLAAEQFF
abundance: -; d_gene: TRBD2; v_gene: TRBV12-3/TRBV12-4; len: 16; j_gene: TRBJ2-7; CDR3nt: TGTGCCAGCAGTTTATTGTCTAGCGGGGGATCCTACGAGCAGTACTTC; CDR3aa: CASSLLSSGGSYEQYF
abundance: few; d_gene: TRBD1; v_gene: TRBV5-5; len: 15; j_gene: TRBJ2-5; CDR3nt: TGTGCCAGCAGCTTGCGGTCCAGGGGGCGAGAGACCCAGTACTTC; CDR3aa: CASSLRSRGRETQYF
abundance: few; d_gene: -; v_gene: TRBV7-6; len: 14; j_gene: TRBJ2-3; CDR3nt: TGTGCCAGCAGCTTAGGCACCGGGATGAATACGCAGTATTTT; CDR3aa: CASSLGTGMNTQYF
abundance: few; d_gene: -; v_gene: TRBV18; len: 14; j_gene: TRBJ2-1; CDR3nt: TGTGCCAGCTCACCAGCGGTAGGAGTCAATGAGCAGTTCTTC; CDR3aa: CASSPAVGVNEQFF
abundance: few; d_gene: -; v_gene: TRBV29-1; len: 13; j_gene: TRBJ1-2; CDR3nt: TGCAGCGTTGAAGGGACGTCTAGGAACGGCTACACCTTC; CDR3aa: CSVEGTSRNGYTF